The next 5 T cell receptor beta chains were all read from a single sample in a study of cytomegalovirus exposure and HLA in healthy donors. A multiplex PCR was run with 60 Vbeta primers and 13 Jbeta primers. Produced via immunoSEQ multiplex PCR; TCRdb's table is partial and in-frame only. Of fewer than 200,000 clones listed, about 86% are singletons. Sequenced sample: PBMCs. These receptors were obtained from a man between 40 and 49 years old in good health and CMV-seropositive.

The count of this clone is one. This chain joins TRBV4-2 and TRBJ2-7; 8 bases fit TRBD1. Per germline, CDR1 LGHNA and CDR2 YNFKEQ. Trimming took 4 bases from V and 5 from J; bases not matched to a gene: 10. The CDR3 runs 15 residues. CDR3 sequence: CASSPRGQGQDEQYF. The CDR3 coding sequence is TGTGCCAGCAGCCCACGTGGACAGGGTCAGGACGAGCAGTACTTC.

In this sample, this clone turned up a few times. The chain carries TRBV2 and TRBJ2-3, with 7 bases lining up with TRBD2. The J segment lost 6 bases and the V segment lost 7 bases, leaving 19 bases of the junction unmatched. Per the germline V gene, CDR1 is SNHLY and CDR2 is FYNNEI. This CDR3 contains 17 residues. This CDR3 reads CASMGLTAGAGGDTQYF. The CDR3 DNA is TGTGCCAGCATGGGTCTAACGGCGGGAGCTGGGGGGGATACGCAGTATTTT.

The V gene is TRBV7-8, the J gene TRBJ1-2; the D is unclear. The germline V gene has CDR1 SGHVS and CDR2 FQNEAQ. This CDR3 comprises 13 residues. Deletions cut 2 bases from V and 1 base from J, with 5 bases between. CDR3 nucleotides: TGTGCCAGCAGCTTAATGTATAACTATGGCTACACCTTC. As protein: CASSLMYNYGYTF.

V is TRBV6-1 and J is TRBJ1-5; D perhaps matches TRBD1 (5 bases). The length of the CDR3 is 16 residues. The V gene's germline CDR1 is MNHNS and CDR2 SASEGT. V was shortened by 2 bases and J by 3 bases, with 14 bases between the two germline ends. The CDR3 DNA is TGTGCCAGCAGTGAATTTAGACAGAACTTCAATCAGCCCCAGCATTTT. Protein: CASSEFRQNFNQPQHF.

The chain carries TRBV19 and TRBJ2-1; 7 bases are a match to TRBD2. Germline CDR1 LNHDA, CDR2 SQIVND (reference sequence). The CDR3 totals 14 residues. V trimming: 3 bases; J trimming: 7 bases; junction bases outside the gene matches: 6. The CDR3 spells CASSIFGLGNEQFF. CDR3 bases: TGTGCCAGTAGTATCTTTGGACTAGGAAATGAGCAGTTCTTC.